The sequence of this T cell receptor beta chain was determined in a study of cytomegalovirus exposure and HLA in healthy donors. On this clone: Its antigen is not identified.

The study, taken as a whole, reports: It was assumed in the presence/absence analyses that sequencing depth was roughly uniform across donors.

The study ran its PCR with 60 Vbeta and 13 Jbeta primers. Per the original data handling: It was a later analysis that counted roughly 80 million unique TCR beta chains, of which 9 million to 13 million were shared. Clones were read by immunoSEQ multiplex PCR, and TCRdb kept only the in-frame ones, dropping some. That table furnishes V, J and clone size, whereas the DNA furnished D and trimming. The sample carries around 150,000 clones, roughly three quarters recorded once. Germline V gene sequence: CDR1 SGHRS, CDR2 YFSETQ. The CDR3 extends over 15 amino acids. V was shortened by 0 bases and J by 1 base, with 10 bases between the two germline ends.

The sequencing sample was made of PBMCs. The clonotype originates from a man in his 60s in good health and CMV-seronegative. V and J are TRBV5-1 and TRBJ1-2, with a weak D call TRBD1 (5 bases). The CDR3, as DNA: TGCGCCAGCAGCTTGGCGACAGAACTTAACTATGGCTACACCTTC. Its translation is CASSLATELNYGYTF.